The 10 T cell receptor beta chains reported below all come from one sample, sequenced in a study of control samples from healthy donors and cancer patients. Profiled with immunoSEQ multiplex PCR; TCRdb holds only in-frame clones, not every one. This sample yields 60,000 to 85,000 clones, of which 85% to 95% are seen a single time; 5.8% belongs to the top ten. Sequenced: blood. These receptors originate from a woman in her fifties or sixties in good health.

The rearrangement links TRBV5-8 to TRBJ1-5, with a weak D call TRBD1 (5 bases). CDR1 SGHTS and CDR2 YDEGEE come from the germline V gene. The V and J ends lost 0 bases and 2 bases respectively, with 9 bases between them. This CDR3 has 15 amino acids. The CDR3 DNA sequence: TGTGCCAGCAGCTTGGGGGACTATGGCAATCAGCCCCAGCATTTT. Translated, it gives CASSLGDYGNQPQHF. Full variable domain (outside the CDR3, taken from reference TRBV5-8 and TRBJ1-5): EAGVTQSPTHLIKTRGQQATLRCSPISGHTSVYWYQQALGLGLQFLLWYDEGEERNRGNFPPRFSGRQFPNYSSELNVNALELEDSALYLCASSLGDYGNQPQHFGDGTRLSIL.

The V call is TRBV18, the J call TRBJ2-6; 8 nucleotides line up with TRBD1. Germline values: CDR1 KGHSH, CDR2 LQKENI. J lost 3 bases, V lost 5 bases, and 6 bases had no gene match. The CDR3 consists of 16 residues. This chain's CDR3 is CASSKDRGGGANVLTF. As DNA, the CDR3 is TGTGCCAGCTCAAAAGACAGGGGAGGTGGGGCCAACGTCCTGACTTTC.

This chain joins TRBV4-3 and TRBJ1-5; D is undetermined. This CDR3 has 13 residues. The V and J ends lost 0 bases and 7 bases respectively, with 7 bases between them. CDR1 is LGHNA and CDR2 is YSLEER in the germline V gene. CDR3 bases: TGCGCCAGCAGCCAAGATATGTCGCAGCCCCAGCATTTT. Its translation is CASSQDMSQPQHF.

This chain joins TRBV27 and TRBJ1-4, with 8 bases matching TRBD1. Trimming cost V 4 bases and J 10 bases; bases outside gene matches: 11. Germline CDR1 is MNHEY and CDR2 is SMNVEV (reference sequence). The CDR3 consists of 15 residues. Here the CDR3 DNA reads TGTGCCAGCAGTTCGGGCCGGGACAGGAGAGGAAAACTGTTTTTT. This sequence encodes CASSSGRDRRGKLFF.

The V call is TRBV19, the J call TRBJ1-5; 8 positions agree with TRBD1. This CDR3 is built from 15 residues. From germline, CDR1 is LNHDA and CDR2 SQIVND (reference sequence). The ends lost 4 bases at V and 3 bases at J; junction bases unmatched: 5. CDR3 sequence (DNA): TGTGCCAGTAGTAAAGGGACAGGCTACAATCAGCCCCAGCATTTT. Its protein product is CASSKGTGYNQPQHF.

The rearrangement uses TRBV5-1 and TRBJ2-3; 7 bases agree with TRBD2. The CDR3 extends over 14 amino acids. Per germline, CDR1 SGHRS and CDR2 YFSETQ. V dropped 3 bases and J dropped 3; count of bases not matched to a gene: 4. CDR3: CASSSSGTTDTQYF. The CDR3 bases are TGCGCCAGCAGCTCCAGCGGGACGACAGATACGCAGTATTTT.

CDR3 residues: CATSSPYGVGEQFF. CDR3 nucleotides: TGTGCCACCAGTTCTCCGTACGGGGTGGGTGAGCAGTTCTTC. V usage is TRBV24-1 and J usage is TRBJ2-1; possibly TRBD2 for D (5 bases). This CDR3 comprises 14 residues. Between the trimmed V and J ends, which lost 6 bases and 9 bases, there was a span of 17 bases. Per the germline V gene, CDR1 is KGHDR and CDR2 is SFDVKD.

This clone was observed once. The gene calls are TRBV7-9 and TRBJ2-3, with D unclear. Germline CDR1 is SEHNR and CDR2 is FQNEAQ (reference sequence). The V and J ends lost 1 base and 2 bases respectively, with 13 bases between them. The CDR3 is made up of 16 amino acids. CDR3 amino acids: CASSLVVGRLTDTQYF. CDR3 nucleotide sequence: TGTGCCAGCAGCTTAGTCGTCGGCAGACTCACAGATACGCAGTATTTT.

The rearrangement uses TRBV24-1 and TRBJ1-1; no reliable D call. V was shortened by 6 bases and J by 8 bases, with 9 bases between the two germline ends. The CDR3 covers 11 residues. Germline lookup yields CDR1 KGHDR and CDR2 SFDVKD. The CDR3 DNA is TGTGCCACCAGTCGCGGGAGAGAAGCTTTCTTT. It codes for CATSRGREAFF.

This rearrangement joins TRBV6-5 to TRBJ1-1; possible D gene TRBD1, 5 bases. The CDR3 has 13 residues. Germline V gene lookup returns CDR1 MNHEY and CDR2 SVGAGI. The V gene lost 6 bases and the J gene lost 4 bases, with 12 bases spanning the gap. CDR3 loop: CASRRGQFTEAFF. For the CDR3, the DNA is TGTGCCAGCAGACGCGGACAATTCACTGAAGCTTTCTTT.